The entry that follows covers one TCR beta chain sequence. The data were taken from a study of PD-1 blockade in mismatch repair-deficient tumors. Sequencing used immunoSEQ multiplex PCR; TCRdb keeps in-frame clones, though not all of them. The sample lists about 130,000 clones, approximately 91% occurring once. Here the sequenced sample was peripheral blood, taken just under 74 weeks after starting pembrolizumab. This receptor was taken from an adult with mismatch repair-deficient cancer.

CDR3 sequence: CASSPTGVAEAFF. CDR3 DNA: TGTGCCAGCAGCCCCACAGGGGTCGCTGAAGCTTTCTTT. The V gene is TRBV5-6, the J gene TRBJ1-1; 7 positions match TRBD1. Losses at the gene ends were 4 bases for V and 6 bases for J; bases not matched to a gene: 6. This CDR3 is 13 amino acids long. Germline V gene lookup returns CDR1 SGHDT and CDR2 YYEEEE.